This TCR beta chain was identified during a study of PD-L1 blockade in urothelial cancer. Study-wide context: Investigators checked blood 3 weeks (second dose) and 6 weeks after treatment start.

The method was immunoSEQ multiplex PCR; TCRdb's version includes in-frame clones alone and lacks a portion of them. The table records about 88,000 clones, 90% of them present only once. The CDR3 covers 17 residues. V lost 1 base and J 3 bases, leaving 19 bases between the germline ends. Germline V gene lookup returns CDR1 SGHRS and CDR2 YFSETQ. This sample comprised PBMCs, obtained around atezolizumab (anti-PD-L1) treatment. V usage is TRBV5-1 and J usage is TRBJ2-5, with a tentative D call TRBD2 (5 bases). The sequence was obtained from a man aged 55 to 70 with urothelial cancer. This chain's CDR3 is CASSLWRASTGKETQYF. DNA for the CDR3: TGCGCCAGCAGCTTGTGGCGGGCATCGACGGGAAAAGAGACCCAGTACTTC.